This TCR beta chain was recovered during a study of blood T cell repertoires in COVID-19. About the research overall: Whether acute or convalescent, the COVID-19 samples came from the United States, Italy and Spain.

The length of the CDR3 is 17 residues. Looked up from germline, CDR1 is MDHEN and CDR2 is SYDVKM. After removal of 2 bases from V and 0 bases from J, the junction contained 7 bases not matched to a gene. This clone was seen once. Per the original data handling: By means of reference gene primer amplification, nucleated cell counts were estimated. Repertoires were generated with immunoSEQ multiplex PCR, while TCRdb's copy carries only in-frame clones and drops some. V, J and clone size are those of that table, while D and trimming were read from the DNA. The data show approximately 61,000 clones, around four fifths seen once.

V and J are TRBV28 and TRBJ1-5, with 7 bases lining up with TRBD1. The sequencing sample was made of peripheral blood. The TCR comes from a man between 70 and 80 years old with acute or convalescent COVID-19. The CDR3, as DNA: TGTGCCAGCAGTTTACGGGACAGCCCTTATAGCAATCAGCCCCAGCATTTT. Translated: CASSLRDSPYSNQPQHF. Complete variable domain (other parts from reference TRBV28 and TRBJ1-5): DVKVTQSSRYLVKRTGEKVFLECVQDMDHENMFWYRQDPGLGLRLIYFSYDVKMKEKGDIPEGYSVSREKKERFSLILESASTNQTSMYLCASSLRDSPYSNQPQHFGDGTRLSIL.